The present T cell receptor beta chain was sequenced within a study of cytomegalovirus exposure and HLA in healthy donors. Notes on the study in general: For presence/absence analyses, sequencing depth was assumed to be roughly uniform across donors.

A remark on this clone: Antigen: not known.

Both 60 Vbeta primers and 13 Jbeta primers went into the PCR. The method was immunoSEQ multiplex PCR; TCRdb's version includes in-frame clones alone and lacks a portion of them. The sample lists 45,000 to 60,000 clones, around 70% seen once, with roughly 3% in the top ten. The V segment lost 1 base and the J segment 6 bases; nucleotides outside the gene matches: 3. This CDR3 region has 14 residues. Germline values: CDR1 LNHNV, CDR2 YYDKDF (reference sequence). Sequenced sample: PBMCs. This chain joins TRBV15 and TRBJ2-7, with 10 positions matching TRBD1. The sequence came from a man in his late teens or twenties in good health and CMV-seronegative. DNA of the CDR3: TGTGCCACCAGCAGAGGCGGGACAGGGGCCGAGCAGTACTTC. This gives the protein CATSRGGTGAEQYF. Looking up the rest from reference TRBV15 and TRBJ2-7 gives the full variable domain: DAMVIQNPRYQVTQFGKPVTLSCSQTLNHNVMYWYQQKSSQAPKLLFHYYDKDFNNEADTPDNFQSRRPNTSFCFLDIRSPGLGDTAMYLCATSRGGTGAEQYFGPGTRLTVT.